This T cell receptor beta chain originates from a study of chemoradiotherapy in HPV16-positive cancers. Germline V gene data show CDR1 as SGDLS and CDR2 as YYNGEE. Trimming pared 0 bases from V and 0 bases from J, leaving 10 bases between. The CDR3 covers 16 residues. Measured with immunoSEQ multiplex PCR; TCRdb has only the in-frame clones, and not every one. Among around 15,000 clones, around 74% were seen once, and the ten largest hold 1.3%. The receptor's source is a human donor with HPV-associated anogenital cancer. This specimen was collected from a patient who underwent chemoradiotherapy. V is TRBV9 and J is TRBJ1-3; D is possibly TRBD1 (5 bases). The CDR3 reads CASSVGGRSSGNTIYF. CDR3 DNA sequence: TGTGCCAGCAGCGTAGGGGGCAGGAGCTCTGGAAACACCATATATTTT.